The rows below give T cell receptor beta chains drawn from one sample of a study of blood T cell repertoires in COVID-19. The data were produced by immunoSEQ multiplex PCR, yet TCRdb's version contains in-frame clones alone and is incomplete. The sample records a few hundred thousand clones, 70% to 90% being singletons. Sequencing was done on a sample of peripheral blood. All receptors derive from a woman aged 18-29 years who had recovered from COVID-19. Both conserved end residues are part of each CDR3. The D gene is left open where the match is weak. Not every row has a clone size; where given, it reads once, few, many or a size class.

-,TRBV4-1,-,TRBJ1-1,CASSQHTRQLEAFF,TGCGCCAGCAGCCAACACACCAGACAGCTTGAAGCTTTCTTT
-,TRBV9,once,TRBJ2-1,CASSVAGNEQFF,TGTGCCAGCAGCGTAGCGGGAAATGAGCAGTTCTTC
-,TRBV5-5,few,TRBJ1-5,CASSRTGDQPQHF,TGTGCCAGCAGCAGAACAGGAGATCAGCCCCAGCATTTT
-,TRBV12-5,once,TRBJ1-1,CASGFLQPQGEAFF,TGTGCTAGTGGTTTTTTGCAGCCCCAGGGTGAAGCTTTCTTT
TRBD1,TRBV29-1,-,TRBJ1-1,CSVVGQANTEAFF,TGCAGCGTTGTTGGACAGGCGAACACTGAAGCTTTCTTT
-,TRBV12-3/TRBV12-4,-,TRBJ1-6,CASSYSVGSPLHF,TGTGCCAGCAGTTATTCGGTTGGTTCACCCCTCCACTTT
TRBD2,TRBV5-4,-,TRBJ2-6,CASSFSRLAGGSGANVLTF,TGTGCCAGCAGCTTTTCCCGACTAGCGGGAGGTTCTGGGGCCAACGTCCTGACTTTC
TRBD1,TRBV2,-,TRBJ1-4,CASTPDRERSEKLFF,TGTGCCAGCACCCCCGACAGGGAACGGAGTGAAAAACTGTTTTTT
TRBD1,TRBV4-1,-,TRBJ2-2,CASSQVYGQGANGELFF,TGCGCCAGCAGCCAAGTATACGGACAGGGGGCTAACGGGGAGCTGTTTTTT
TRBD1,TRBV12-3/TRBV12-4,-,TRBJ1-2,CASRGDRGRITF,TGTGCCAGCAGGGGGGACAGGGGGCGGATAACCTTC